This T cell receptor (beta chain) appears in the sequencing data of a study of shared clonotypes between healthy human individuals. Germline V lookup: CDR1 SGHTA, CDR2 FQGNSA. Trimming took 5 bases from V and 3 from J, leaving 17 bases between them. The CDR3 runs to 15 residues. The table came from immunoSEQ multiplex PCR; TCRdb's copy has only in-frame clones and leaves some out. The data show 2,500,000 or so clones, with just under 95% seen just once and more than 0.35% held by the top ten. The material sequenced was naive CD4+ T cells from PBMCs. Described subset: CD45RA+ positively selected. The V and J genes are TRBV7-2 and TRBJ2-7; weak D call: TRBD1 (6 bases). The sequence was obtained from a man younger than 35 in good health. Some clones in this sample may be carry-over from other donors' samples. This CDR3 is CASSARPGQLYEQYF. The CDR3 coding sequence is TGTGCCAGCAGCGCTCGGCCGGGACAACTCTACGAGCAGTACTTC. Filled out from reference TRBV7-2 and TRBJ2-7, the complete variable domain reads GAGVSQSPSNKVTEKGKDVELRCDPISGHTALYWYRQSLGQGLEFLIYFQGNSAPDKSGLPSDRFSAERTGGSVSTLTIQRTQQEDSAVYLCASSARPGQLYEQYFGPGTRLTVT.